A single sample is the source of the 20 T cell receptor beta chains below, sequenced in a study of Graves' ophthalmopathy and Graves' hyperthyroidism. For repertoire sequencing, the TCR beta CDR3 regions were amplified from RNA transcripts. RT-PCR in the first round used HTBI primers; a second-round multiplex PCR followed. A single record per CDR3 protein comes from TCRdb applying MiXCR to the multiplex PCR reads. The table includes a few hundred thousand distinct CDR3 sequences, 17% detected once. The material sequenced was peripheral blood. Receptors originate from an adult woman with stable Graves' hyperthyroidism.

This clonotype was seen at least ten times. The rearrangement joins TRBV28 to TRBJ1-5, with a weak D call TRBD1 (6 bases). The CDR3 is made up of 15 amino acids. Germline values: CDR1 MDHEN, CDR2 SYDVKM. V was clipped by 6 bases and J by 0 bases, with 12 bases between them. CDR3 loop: CASSSGANSNQPQHF. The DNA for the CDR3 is TGTGCCAGCAGCTCGGGGGCCAATAGCAATCAGCCCCAGCATTTT.

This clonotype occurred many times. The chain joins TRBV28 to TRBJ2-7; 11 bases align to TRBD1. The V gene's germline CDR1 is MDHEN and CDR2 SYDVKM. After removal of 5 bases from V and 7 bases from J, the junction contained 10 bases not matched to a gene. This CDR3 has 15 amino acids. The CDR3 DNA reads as TGTGCCAGCAGTCGCGCAGGACAGGGGGCGCGAGAGCAGTACTTC. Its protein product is CASSRAGQGAREQYF.

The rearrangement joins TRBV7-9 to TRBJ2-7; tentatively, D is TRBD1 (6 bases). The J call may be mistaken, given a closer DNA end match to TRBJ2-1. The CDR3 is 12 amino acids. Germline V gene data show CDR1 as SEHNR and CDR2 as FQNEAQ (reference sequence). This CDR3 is CASSSGVNEQFF. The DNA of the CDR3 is TGTGCCAGCAGCTCAGGGGTTAATGAGCAGTTCTTC.

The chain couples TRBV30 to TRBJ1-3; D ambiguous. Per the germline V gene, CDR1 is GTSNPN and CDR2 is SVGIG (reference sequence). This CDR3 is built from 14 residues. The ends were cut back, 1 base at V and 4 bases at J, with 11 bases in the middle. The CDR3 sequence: CAWSGTSKGNTIYF. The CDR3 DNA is TGTGCCTGGAGTGGGACGTCCAAGGGAAACACCATATATTTT.

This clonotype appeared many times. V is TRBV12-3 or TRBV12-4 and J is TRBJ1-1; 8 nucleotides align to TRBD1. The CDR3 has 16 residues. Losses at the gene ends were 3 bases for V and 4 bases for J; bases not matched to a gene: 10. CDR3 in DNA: TGTGCCAGCAGTTTCCCCAGGGGGCGCTGGGTCACTGAAGCTTTCTTT. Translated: CASSFPRGRWVTEAFF.

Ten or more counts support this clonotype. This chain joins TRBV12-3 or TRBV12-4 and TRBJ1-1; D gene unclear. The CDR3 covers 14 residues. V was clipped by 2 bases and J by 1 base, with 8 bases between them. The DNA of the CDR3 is TGTGCCAGCAGTTTATCTAGAGAGAACACTGAAGCTTTCTTT. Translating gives CASSLSRENTEAFF.

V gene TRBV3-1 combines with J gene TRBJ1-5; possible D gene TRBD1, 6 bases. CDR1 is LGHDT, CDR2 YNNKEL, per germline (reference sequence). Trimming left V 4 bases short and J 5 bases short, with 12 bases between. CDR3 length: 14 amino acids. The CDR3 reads CASSRGGGYQPQHF. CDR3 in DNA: TGTGCCAGCAGCCGGGGTGGGGGCTATCAGCCCCAGCATTTT.

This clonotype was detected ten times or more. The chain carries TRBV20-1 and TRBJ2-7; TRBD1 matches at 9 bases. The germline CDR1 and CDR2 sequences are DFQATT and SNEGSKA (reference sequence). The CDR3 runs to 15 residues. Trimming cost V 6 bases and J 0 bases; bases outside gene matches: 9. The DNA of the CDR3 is TGCAGTGCCCAGAACAGGGGGCGATCCTCCTACGAGCAGTACTTC. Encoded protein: CSAQNRGRSSYEQYF.

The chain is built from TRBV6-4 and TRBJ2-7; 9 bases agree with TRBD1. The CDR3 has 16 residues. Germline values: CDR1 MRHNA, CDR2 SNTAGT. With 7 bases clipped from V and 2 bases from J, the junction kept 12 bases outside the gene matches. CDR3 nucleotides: TGTGCCAGCAACTCCCGGGACAGGGTTTGGGCCTACGAGCAGTACTTC. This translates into CASNSRDRVWAYEQYF.

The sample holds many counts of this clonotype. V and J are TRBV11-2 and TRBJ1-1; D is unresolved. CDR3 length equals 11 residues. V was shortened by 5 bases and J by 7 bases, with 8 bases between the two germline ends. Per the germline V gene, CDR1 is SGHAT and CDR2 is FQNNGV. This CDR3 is CASSLSFEAFF. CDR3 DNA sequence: TGTGCCAGCAGCCTAAGCTTTGAAGCTTTCTTT.

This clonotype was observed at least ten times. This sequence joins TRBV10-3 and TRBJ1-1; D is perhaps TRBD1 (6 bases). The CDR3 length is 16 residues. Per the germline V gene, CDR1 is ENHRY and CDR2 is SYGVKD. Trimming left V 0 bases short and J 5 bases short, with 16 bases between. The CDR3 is CAISESRGGGKTEAFF. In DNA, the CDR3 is TGTGCCATCAGTGAGTCGAGGGGGGGCGGGAAGACTGAAGCTTTCTTT.

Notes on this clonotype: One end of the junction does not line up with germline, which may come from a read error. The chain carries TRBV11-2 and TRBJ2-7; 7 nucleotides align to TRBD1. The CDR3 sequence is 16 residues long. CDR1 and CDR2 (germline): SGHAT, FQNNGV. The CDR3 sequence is CASRDTTGRSSYDQYF. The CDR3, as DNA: TGTGCCAGCAGGGACACGACAGGGCGATCCTCCTACGATCAGTACTTC.

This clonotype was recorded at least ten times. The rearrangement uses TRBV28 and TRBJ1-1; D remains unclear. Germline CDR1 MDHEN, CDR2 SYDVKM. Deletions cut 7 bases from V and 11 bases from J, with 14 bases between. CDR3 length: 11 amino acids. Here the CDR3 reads CASIGVVWAFF. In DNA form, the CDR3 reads TGTGCCAGCATCGGAGTTGTTTGGGCTTTCTTT.

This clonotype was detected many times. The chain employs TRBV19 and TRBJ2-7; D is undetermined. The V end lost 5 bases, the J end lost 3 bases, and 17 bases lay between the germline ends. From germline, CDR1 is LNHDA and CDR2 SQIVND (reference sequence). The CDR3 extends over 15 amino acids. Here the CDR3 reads CASSLAHTGLYEQYF. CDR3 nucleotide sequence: TGTGCCAGTAGTCTTGCCCATACTGGGCTCTACGAGCAGTACTTC.

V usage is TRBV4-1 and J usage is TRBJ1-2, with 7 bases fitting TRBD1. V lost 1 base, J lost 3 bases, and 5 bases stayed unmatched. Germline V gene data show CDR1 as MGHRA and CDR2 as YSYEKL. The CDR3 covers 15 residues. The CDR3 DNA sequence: TGCGCCAGCAGCCAAGTGGGGGACAGACACTATGGCTACACCTTC. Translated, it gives CASSQVGDRHYGYTF.

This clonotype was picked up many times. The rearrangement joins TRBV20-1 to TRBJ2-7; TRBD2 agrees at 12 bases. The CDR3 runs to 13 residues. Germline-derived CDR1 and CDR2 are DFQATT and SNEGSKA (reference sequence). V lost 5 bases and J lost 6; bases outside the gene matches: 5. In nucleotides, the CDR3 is TGCAGTGCTCCACTAGCGGGAGGAGTCGAGCAGTACTTC. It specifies CSAPLAGGVEQYF.

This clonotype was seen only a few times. The CDR3 nucleotides are TGTGCCAGCAGCCACCCCGGGAGGAGGAACACTGAAGCTTTCTTT. Protein product: CASSHPGRRNTEAFF. The chain recombines TRBV12-3 or TRBV12-4 with TRBJ1-1, with D unclear. This CDR3 has 15 residues. The V gene lost 6 bases and the J gene lost 1 base, with 15 bases spanning the gap.

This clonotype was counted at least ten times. The CDR3 region has the DNA TGTGCCAGTAGACTGGCCGGGGGGGACACCATATATTTT. Amino acids: CASRLAGGDTIYF. V usage is TRBV19 and J usage is TRBJ1-3; D is possibly TRBD1 (5 bases). The germline CDR1 and CDR2 sequences are LNHDA and SQIVND (reference sequence). This CDR3 is built from 13 residues. V was pared by 6 bases and J by 8 bases, with 14 bases between.

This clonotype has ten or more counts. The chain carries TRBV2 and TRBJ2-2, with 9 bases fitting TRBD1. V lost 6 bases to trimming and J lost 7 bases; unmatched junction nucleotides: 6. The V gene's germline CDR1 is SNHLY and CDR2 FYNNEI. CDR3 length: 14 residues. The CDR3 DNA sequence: TGTGCCAGCAGGGGGACAGGGAGGCACGGGGAGCTGTTTTTT. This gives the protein CASRGTGRHGELFF.

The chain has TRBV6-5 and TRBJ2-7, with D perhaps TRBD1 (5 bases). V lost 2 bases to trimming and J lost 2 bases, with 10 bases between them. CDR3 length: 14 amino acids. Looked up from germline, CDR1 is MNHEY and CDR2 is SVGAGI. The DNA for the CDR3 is TGTGCCAGCAGTTACCCGGACAAGACCTACGAGCAGTACTTC. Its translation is CASSYPDKTYEQYF.